This TCR beta chain appears in the sequencing data of a study of beta chain features in type 1 diabetes. Points from the study as a whole: PCR might favor shorter templates, but any such skew would affect patients and controls equally. Shortening that was moderate but significant affected the TCRB CDR3s of Type 1 diabetes patients in all four CD4+ subsets. Among type 1 diabetes patients, VDJ junctions had fewer insertions and more deletions.

cDNA synthesis used the whole RNA isolate, giving expressed TCRB sequences. The repertoire was sequenced with immunoSEQ multiplex PCR; TCRdb's copy has only in-frame clones and lacks some. Among about 260,000 clones, about 24% were seen once, and the ten largest hold about 0.012%. This clone was counted between two and nine times. Its specificity is not known. Every donor had blood drawn once into heparin, about 116 mL on average. Germline CDR1 ENHRY, CDR2 SYGVKD. The germline V and J ends were trimmed by 6 bases and 5 bases, with 8 bases remaining between them. This CDR3 contains 11 residues. The clonotype originates from a woman in her 30s with type 1 diabetes. The rearrangement uses TRBV10-3 and TRBJ2-7, with D perhaps matching TRBD2 (6 bases). Specimen: naive CD4+ T cells from blood. The CDR3 loop reads CAISREDEQYF. CDR3 DNA: TGTGCCATCAGCAGGGAGGACGAGCAGTACTTC.